This passage covers 22 T cell receptor beta chains from one sample sequenced in a study of post-analysis software for immune sequencing data. Carried by the TCR beta cDNA libraries were unique molecular identifiers. TCRdb independently ran MiXCR on the PCR reads; one entry per CDR3 protein. Among roughly 670,000 distinct CDR3 sequences listed, around 64% were seen once. The study, taken as a whole, reports: Relative to controls, patients had a handful of TRBV segments at higher frequency, with TRBV5-6, TRBV5-1 and TRBV20-1 among these.

No antigen has been assigned to these receptors. The specimen was blood. These TCRs come from a girl aged 2 to 10 with multiple sclerosis.

This clonotype has just a few counts. The chain has TRBV6-5 and TRBJ1-1; 7 nucleotides agree with TRBD1. CDR1 MNHEY and CDR2 SVGAGI come from the germline V gene. J lost 1 base, V lost 6 bases, and 5 bases had no gene match. The CDR3 spans 14 residues. The CDR3 spells CASSSRQGNTEAFF. CDR3 nucleotides: TGTGCCAGCAGCTCTCGACAGGGGAACACTGAAGCTTTCTTT.

This chain joins TRBV4-1 and TRBJ2-1; maybe TRBD1 (5 bases). Germline V CDR1 and CDR2: MGHRA, YSYEKL. The CDR3 runs to 15 residues. V was clipped by 0 bases and J by 8 bases, with 14 bases between them. The CDR3 nucleotides are TGCGCCAGCAGCCAAGAACTGTCAGGGCTGGATGAGCAGTTCTTC. It is translated as CASSQELSGLDEQFF.

The V and J genes are TRBV7-9 and TRBJ2-5, with D maybe TRBD2 (5 bases). This CDR3 region has 12 residues. Germline V gives CDR1 SEHNR, CDR2 FQNEAQ (reference sequence). V was shortened by 3 bases and J by 7 bases, with 9 bases between the two germline ends. The CDR3 nucleotides are TGTGCCAGCAGCTTCAAGGGAGCGACCCAGTACTTC. Residues: CASSFKGATQYF.

The rearrangement uses TRBV19 and TRBJ1-6; possibly TRBD1 for D (5 bases). Trimming left V 6 bases short and J 6 bases short, with 18 bases between. The CDR3 totals 16 residues. The germline V gene has CDR1 LNHDA and CDR2 SQIVND (reference sequence). CDR3 sequence reads: CASSEAQGRLNSPLHF. The CDR3 DNA follows: TGTGCCAGTAGCGAAGCCCAGGGACGGCTTAATTCACCCCTCCACTTT.

The chain carries TRBV12-3 or TRBV12-4 and TRBJ1-2; D gene ambiguous. V shed 3 bases and J shed 1 base, with 9 bases lying between them. The CDR3 totals 14 residues. Here the CDR3 DNA reads TGTGCCAGCAGTTTTGCAGGAGATAACTATGGCTACACCTTC. It encodes CASSFAGDNYGYTF.

As regards this clonotype: One junction end disagrees with the germline gene, perhaps due to a read error. The V call is TRBV20-1, the J call TRBJ1-5; D remains unclear. This CDR3 contains 14 residues. Germline V lookup: CDR1 DFQATT, CDR2 SNEGSKA (reference sequence). CDR3 loop: CSARESKSNQPQHF. The CDR3 DNA follows: TGCAGTGCCAGAGAGTCCAAGAGCAATCAGCCCCAGCATTTT.

The chain employs TRBV5-1 and TRBJ2-7; D is ambiguous. Germline lookup yields CDR1 SGHRS and CDR2 YFSETQ. The CDR3 loop spans 13 amino acids. Trimming pared 0 bases from V and 5 bases from J, leaving 9 bases between. CDR3 protein: CASSLGQSNEQYF. For the CDR3, the DNA is TGCGCCAGCAGCTTGGGCCAGTCCAACGAGCAGTACTTC.

With regard to this clonotype: At one end, the junction sequence differs from germline, possibly due to a read error. The chain links TRBV29-1 to TRBJ1-1; no clear D. This CDR3 comprises 11 residues. Germline lookup yields CDR1 SQVTM and CDR2 ANQGSEA. Written as DNA, the CDR3 is TGTAGCGTTGGTTCATCGATGGAAGCTTTCTTT. It yields the protein CSVGSSMEAFF.

The chain uses TRBV7-9 and TRBJ2-7; tentative D call: TRBD1 (6 bases). Deletions cut 5 bases from V and 1 base from J, with 18 bases between. The CDR3 contains 16 residues. CDR1 is SEHNR and CDR2 is FQNEAQ in the germline V gene (reference sequence). The CDR3 here is CASSPPQGPTSYEQYF. In DNA form, the CDR3 reads TGTGCCAGCAGCCCGCCCCAGGGGCCGACTTCCTACGAGCAGTACTTC.

CDR3: CASTRGLAGAVYNEQFF. DNA of the CDR3: TGTGCCAGCACTAGAGGACTAGCGGGAGCGGTCTACAATGAGCAGTTCTTC. This chain joins TRBV6-1 and TRBJ2-1, with TRBD2 matching 13 bases. With 7 bases clipped from V and 3 bases from J, the junction kept 9 bases outside the gene matches. Germline V gene data show CDR1 as MNHNS and CDR2 as SASEGT. CDR3 size: 17 residues.

This clonotype showed up just a few times. This chain connects TRBV4-1 to TRBJ2-5; D is ambiguous. The CDR3 is 14 amino acids. Germline loops: CDR1 MGHRA, CDR2 YSYEKL. Trimming shortened V by 1 base and J by 1 base, and 7 bases separated the two germline ends. DNA of the CDR3: TGCGCCAGCAGCCAAGTAACCAGCCAAGAGACCCAGTACTTC. Encoded protein: CASSQVTSQETQYF.

V and J are TRBV5-5 and TRBJ2-1; possible D gene TRBD1, 5 bases. Germline V gene data show CDR1 as SGHKS and CDR2 as YYEKEE (reference sequence). V dropped 3 bases and J dropped 6 bases, with 10 bases sitting between them. This CDR3 spans 13 amino acids. CDR3 DNA sequence: TGTGCCAGCAGCTATAATACAGGCAATGAGCAGTTCTTC. This translates into CASSYNTGNEQFF. The full variable domain, completed using reference TRBV5-5 and TRBJ2-1, is DAGVTQSPTHLIKTRGQQVTLRCSPISGHKSVSWYQQVLGQGPQFIFQYYEKEERGRGNFPDRFSARQFPNYSSELNVNALLLGDSALYLCASSYNTGNEQFFGPGTRLTVL.

A word on this clonotype: One junction end disagrees with the germline gene, perhaps due to a read error. The rearrangement links TRBV30 to TRBJ1-1; D is unresolved. The germline V gene encodes CDR1 GTSNPN and CDR2 SVGIG (reference sequence). The CDR3 extends over 13 amino acids. In DNA form, the CDR3 reads TGTGCCTGGAGACCGGGAGTTTACACTGAGGCTTTCTTT. It is translated as CAWRPGVYTEAFF.

The chain recombines TRBV12-3 or TRBV12-4 with TRBJ2-7; D perhaps matches TRBD2 (6 bases). Trimming pared 5 bases from V and 6 bases from J, leaving 17 bases between. This CDR3 spans 14 amino acids. For the CDR3, the DNA is TGTGCCAGCAGTCTCCCCCCCGAAGCGGGCGAGCAGTACTTC. Protein product: CASSLPPEAGEQYF.

V is TRBV13 and J is TRBJ1-1; D is ambiguous. From germline, CDR1 is PRHDT and CDR2 FYEKMQ (reference sequence). This CDR3 contains 14 residues. V was cut by 0 bases and J by 1 base, with 6 bases left in between. The CDR3 coding sequence is TGTGCCAGCAGCTTAGGGTGGGAGAACACTGAAGCTTTCTTT. Its translation is CASSLGWENTEAFF.

The chain is built from TRBV5-1 and TRBJ2-7, with 11 bases lining up with TRBD2. The J call is uncertain, as TRBJ2-5 better fits the DNA end. CDR3 length: 15 residues. Germline-derived CDR1 and CDR2 are SGHRS and YFSETQ. DNA for the CDR3: TGCGCCAGCAGCACCGGGACTAGCGGATTAGAGACCCAGTACTTC. Translated, it gives CASSTGTSGLETQYF.

This clonotype has just a few counts. V usage is TRBV20-1 and J usage is TRBJ2-7; 9 positions agree with TRBD2. Trimming cost V 6 bases and J 1 base; bases outside gene matches: 7. Germline CDR1 DFQATT, CDR2 SNEGSKA (reference sequence). This CDR3 has 14 amino acids. CDR3 coding DNA: TGCAGTGCCTGGGGTAGCGGGGGATCCTACGAGCAGTACTTC. Protein: CSAWGSGGSYEQYF.

This clonotype was seen only a few times. CDR3 region: CASNPGSPETQYF. The CDR3 DNA sequence: TGTGCCAGCAACCCGGGCAGCCCAGAGACCCAGTACTTC. The chain combines TRBV7-9 with TRBJ2-5; D not resolved. Germline V CDR1 and CDR2: SEHNR, FQNEAQ (reference sequence). Trimming took 7 bases from V and 4 from J, leaving 13 bases between them. This CDR3 has 13 amino acids.

This clonotype appeared a single time. The chain is built from TRBV4-2 and TRBJ2-3; 13 nucleotides agree with TRBD2. The CDR3 contains 20 residues. The germline V gene has CDR1 LGHNA and CDR2 YNFKEQ. After removal of 4 bases from V and 0 bases from J, the junction contained 13 bases not matched to a gene. The CDR3 DNA follows: TGTGCCAGCAGCCGCACGCTGGGACTAGCGGGGTGGGACAGCACAGATACGCAGTATTTT. Translated: CASSRTLGLAGWDSTDTQYF.

This sequence joins TRBV25-1 and TRBJ1-5; possibly TRBD1 for D (5 bases). CDR3 length: 16 residues. Trimming cost V 1 base and J 0 bases, with 10 bases left between them. Germline V gives CDR1 MGHDK, CDR2 SYGVNS. The CDR3 nucleotides read TGTGCCAGCAGTGAATCCCCAGGGTATAGCAATCAGCCCCAGCATTTT. It translates to CASSESPGYSNQPQHF.

This clonotype was seen repeatedly, ten times or more. The J gene is TRBJ2-5, the V gene TRBV5-1, with TRBD1 matching 7 bases. From germline, CDR1 is SGHRS and CDR2 YFSETQ. Trimming at V came to 4 bases and at J to 3 bases, leaving 6 bases not matched to a gene. The CDR3 length is 14 residues. The CDR3 coding sequence is TGCGCCAGCAGCCCGGGACAGCTGGAAGAGACCCAGTACTTC. Amino acids: CASSPGQLEETQYF.

This clonotype has only a few counts. This chain joins TRBV7-3 and TRBJ2-1, with D perhaps matching TRBD1 (7 bases). CDR1 and CDR2 (germline): SGHTA, FQGTGA. Trimming removed 4 bases at V and 9 bases at J, with 19 bases between. The CDR3 sequence is 15 residues long. For the CDR3, the DNA is TGTGCCAGCAGCTCGACAGGGAGCCAGGGGGGTGAGCAGTTCTTC. Protein product: CASSSTGSQGGEQFF.